The entry below describes one T cell receptor beta chain. Sequenced by immunoSEQ multiplex PCR; TCRdb stores in-frame clones only, minus some. The data hold 30,000 to 40,000 clones, with approximately 93% observed a single time. This sample was included in a study of blood T cell repertoires in COVID-19. CDR3 size: 15 residues. Trimming shortened V by 6 bases and J by 9 bases, and 21 bases separated the two germline ends. Germline assignment: CDR1 MGHRA and CDR2 YSYEKL. This TCR was sampled from a male donor with active COVID-19. The genes are TRBV4-1 and TRBJ2-1; possibly TRBD1 for D (6 bases). Sequencing input: peripheral blood. The CDR3 sequence is CASREGRGKWFEQFF. Here the CDR3 DNA reads TGCGCCAGCAGGGAAGGAAGGGGGAAATGGTTTGAGCAGTTCTTC.